This entry lists 7 T cell receptor beta chains sequenced from one sample in a study of identical twins. In TCRdb, the 5' RACE reads were re-called with MiXCR into one record per CDR3 protein. In the table there are over 600,000 distinct CDR3 sequences, roughly 20% of which are singletons. Separately, the same data were catalogued under a study of T cells expressing NK-cell markers.

Material for sequencing was PBMCs. These receptors were collected from a woman between 18 and 29 years old in good health.

A few counts support this clonotype. V gene TRBV20-1 combines with J gene TRBJ2-3; D gene unclear. V lost 2 bases and J 6 bases, leaving 9 bases between the germline ends. The CDR3 sequence is 12 residues long. Germline CDR1 and CDR2: DFQATT and SNEGSKA (reference sequence). The DNA of the CDR3 is TGCAGTGCTAGATGGTCGAGGGATACGCAGTATTTT. Encoded protein: CSARWSRDTQYF.

This clonotype was detected only a few times. The rearrangement links TRBV7-3 to TRBJ1-1; no reliable D call. The CDR3 covers 14 residues. V shed 6 bases and J shed 3 bases, with 14 bases lying between them. Germline V gives CDR1 SGHTA, CDR2 FQGTGA. The CDR3 sequence: CASSFNSVDTEAFF. The CDR3 bases are TGTGCCAGCAGTTTTAACTCGGTTGACACTGAAGCTTTCTTT.

This rearrangement joins TRBV20-1 to TRBJ1-1; D not certain. Germline V gives CDR1 DFQATT, CDR2 SNEGSKA (reference sequence). V was pared by 6 bases and J by 2 bases, with 7 bases between. CDR3 length: 11 residues. The CDR3 DNA is TGCAGTGCACCAGACAACACTGAAGCTTTCTTT. The encoded protein is CSAPDNTEAFF.

This chain links TRBV10-3 with TRBJ2-3; D gene unclear. Per germline, CDR1 ENHRY and CDR2 SYGVKD. The ends were cut back, 4 bases at V and 6 bases at J, with 11 bases in the middle. This CDR3 has 13 amino acids. The DNA of the CDR3 is TGTGCCATCAGTGGCCGACCGAGTGATACGCAGTATTTT. As protein: CAISGRPSDTQYF.

This clonotype appeared once. The chain has TRBV20-1 and TRBJ2-4; 9 nucleotides match TRBD1. The germline CDR1 and CDR2 sequences are DFQATT and SNEGSKA (reference sequence). J lost 2 bases, V lost 3 bases, and 8 bases had no gene match. The CDR3 totals 16 residues. CDR3 sequence reads: CSASVGQGTSKNIQYF. The CDR3 DNA sequence: TGCAGTGCTAGCGTGGGACAGGGAACATCCAAAAACATTCAGTACTTC.

Only a few counts were recorded for this clonotype. The chain couples TRBV7-2 to TRBJ2-2; no clear D gene. The germline V gene encodes CDR1 SGHTA and CDR2 FQGNSA. V lost 3 bases and J lost 5, with 13 bases in between. The CDR3 spans 15 residues. The CDR3 reads CASSFTASETGELFF. As DNA, the CDR3 is TGTGCCAGCAGCTTCACTGCCTCTGAGACCGGGGAGCTGTTTTTT.

This chain uses TRBV12-3 or TRBV12-4 with TRBJ2-3, with 7 positions matching TRBD2. J gave up 0 bases and V 7 bases, and 13 bases lay outside the gene matches. The CDR3 spans 17 residues. CDR3 sequence reads: CASNHYRSGSSTDTQYF. CDR3 bases: TGTGCCAGCAATCACTACCGTAGCGGGTCTAGCACAGATACGCAGTATTTT.